The rows below give T cell receptor beta chains drawn from one sample of a study of tumor-infiltrating lymphocytes in localized non-small cell lung cancer. The data were produced by immunoSEQ multiplex PCR, yet TCRdb's version contains in-frame clones alone and is incomplete. The table includes around 17,000 clones, around 85% detected once. The material sequenced was lung tumor tissue. All receptors derive from a human donor with non-small cell lung cancer. Each CDR3 is given with its conserved first and last residue. Each record gives: clone size, J gene, V gene, D gene, CDR3 protein, CDR3 DNA. A D gene is named only where the DNA matches it firmly. Rows may omit the clone size; those that give it use once, few, many or a size class.

size: once; J: TRBJ1-3; V: TRBV6-1; D: .; CDR3: CASGEGGNTIYF; DNA: TGTGCCAGCGGCGAAGGCGGAAACACCATATATTTT
size: .; J: TRBJ2-7; V: TRBV6-6; D: TRBD1; CDR3: CASSNPGTGRNEQYF; DNA: TGTGCCAGCAGTAACCCCGGGACAGGGCGCAACGAGCAGTACTTC
size: .; J: TRBJ2-1; V: TRBV7-9; D: TRBD2; CDR3: CASSLDALAGTYNEQFF; DNA: TGTGCCAGCAGCTTAGATGCCCTAGCGGGAACCTACAATGAGCAGTTCTTC
size: .; J: TRBJ1-4; V: TRBV4-2; D: .; CDR3: CASSQDLAILNEKLFF; DNA: TGTGCCAGCAGCCAAGATCTCGCGATACTTAATGAAAAACTGTTTTTT
size: once; J: TRBJ1-2; V: TRBV6-5; D: TRBD1; CDR3: CAARGGGNYGYTF; DNA: TGTGCCGCTCGGGGAGGGGGCAACTATGGCTACACCTTC
size: .; J: TRBJ2-1; V: TRBV28; D: .; CDR3: CASSHGSSYNEQFF; DNA: TGTGCCAGCAGTCACGGGAGCTCCTACAATGAGCAGTTCTTC
size: .; J: TRBJ1-1; V: TRBV9; D: TRBD1; CDR3: CASSPGGQGDEAFF; DNA: TGTGCCAGCAGCCCAGGTGGGCAGGGGGATGAAGCTTTCTTT
size: .; J: TRBJ2-7; V: TRBV19; D: .; CDR3: CASSIATGTDYEQYF; DNA: TGTGCCAGTAGTATAGCTACCGGGACGGACTACGAGCAGTACTTC
size: once; J: TRBJ1-4; V: TRBV25-1; D: .; CDR3: CASSVPGLNEKLFF; DNA: TGTGCCAGCAGTGTGCCAGGGCTAAATGAAAAACTGTTTTTT
size: .; J: TRBJ2-1; V: TRBV4-3; D: TRBD1; CDR3: CASSQDRGQGLSEQFF; DNA: TGCGCCAGCAGCCAAGATCGGGGACAGGGGTTGAGTGAGCAGTTCTTC
size: .; J: TRBJ2-1; V: TRBV30; D: .; CDR3: CAWMPGVSSYNEQFF; DNA: TGTGCCTGGATGCCTGGCGTGAGCTCCTACAATGAGCAGTTCTTC
size: .; J: TRBJ2-2; V: TRBV5-1; D: .; CDR3: CASSLEGHHTGELFF; DNA: TGCGCCAGCAGCCTGGAAGGCCACCACACCGGGGAGCTGTTTTTT
size: .; J: TRBJ2-5; V: TRBV6-6; D: .; CDR3: CASSYSQETQYF; DNA: TGTGCCAGCAGTTACTCCCAAGAGACCCAGTACTTC
size: few; J: TRBJ2-2; V: TRBV7-2; D: .; CDR3: CASSPQGNTGELFF; DNA: TGTGCCAGCAGCCCACAGGGTAACACCGGGGAGCTGTTTTTT
size: .; J: TRBJ1-4; V: TRBV18; D: .; CDR3: CASSPSSTNEKLFF; DNA: TGTGCCAGCTCACCAAGCTCAACTAATGAAAAACTGTTTTTT
size: .; J: TRBJ2-7; V: TRBV21-1; D: .; CDR3: CASSISGTGTYEQYF; DNA: TGTGCCAGCAGCATTTCCGGGACAGGGACTTACGAGCAGTACTTC
size: .; J: TRBJ2-3; V: TRBV11-3; D: TRBD2; CDR3: CASSYQTSGKGDTQYF; DNA: TGTGCCAGCAGCTATCAGACTAGCGGGAAAGGAGATACGCAGTATTTT
size: .; J: TRBJ2-3; V: TRBV10-3; D: TRBD1; CDR3: CAINPTGGDTQYF; DNA: TGTGCCATCAATCCGACAGGGGGGGATACGCAGTATTTT
size: .; J: TRBJ2-5; V: TRBV15; D: .; CDR3: CATSRDGKRETQYF; DNA: TGTGCCACCAGCAGGGATGGGAAGCGGGAGACCCAGTACTTC
size: medium-sized; J: TRBJ2-7; V: TRBV5-5; D: .; CDR3: CASSRAWGSATYEQYF; DNA: TGTGCCAGCAGCCGGGCGTGGGGGTCGGCCACCTACGAGCAGTACTTC
size: few; J: TRBJ2-1; V: TRBV4-1; D: .; CDR3: CASSQEQFF; DNA: TGCGCCAGCAGCCAGGAGCAGTTCTTC
size: .; J: TRBJ2-3; V: TRBV30; D: .; CDR3: CAWSVISGPTDTQYF; DNA: TGTGCCTGGAGTGTGATCTCAGGGCCCACAGATACGCAGTATTTT
size: .; J: TRBJ2-2; V: TRBV9; D: .; CDR3: CASSLGEDGELFF; DNA: TGTGCCAGCAGCCTAGGGGAAGACGGGGAGCTGTTTTTT
size: .; J: TRBJ1-2; V: TRBV4-3; D: TRBD1; CDR3: CASSQVGDRVGYGYTF; DNA: TGCGCCAGCAGCCAAGTGGGGGACAGGGTCGGCTATGGCTACACCTTC
size: .; J: TRBJ2-2; V: TRBV5-5; D: .; CDR3: CASSPLTGTNTGELFF; DNA: TGTGCCAGCAGCCCCCTGACCGGGACTAACACCGGGGAGCTGTTTTTT
size: .; J: TRBJ2-7; V: TRBV7-2; D: .; CDR3: CASSAPGTSSVFGEQYF; DNA: TGTGCCAGCAGCGCCCCCGGGACTTCCTCCGTTTTCGGCGAGCAGTACTTC